Listed below are T cell receptor beta chains from one sample, sequenced in a study of cytotoxic CD8 clonotypes in ibrutinib-treated CLL. Measured with immunoSEQ multiplex PCR; TCRdb has only the in-frame clones, and not every one. Seen here are fewer than 90,000 clones, 68% observed once, and the top ten hold around 5.8%. Sequencing was performed on PBMCs, taken after 12 months of ibrutinib treatment. The receptors here all came from a human donor with chronic lymphocytic leukemia. CDR3s include the opening cysteine and the closing phenylalanine or tryptophan. The order of the fields is J gene, V gene, clone size, D gene, CDR3 protein, CDR3 DNA. D genes are given only for firm matches. Some rows mark clone size as missing; the rest say once, few, many or name a class of expanded clone.

TRBJ1-1	TRBV5-1	once	.	CASSSAKGLDTEAFF	TGCGCCAGCAGCTCCGCGAAGGGGTTAGACACTGAAGCTTTCTTT
TRBJ2-7	TRBV27	.	.	CASSLFTGTPYEQYF	TGTGCCAGCAGTTTATTCACAGGGACCCCCTACGAGCAGTACTTC
TRBJ1-2	TRBV6-1	few	TRBD1	CASSDLAGQGTYGYTF	TGTGCCAGCAGTGATTTAGCGGGACAGGGGACCTATGGCTACACCTTC
TRBJ1-2	TRBV18	.	TRBD1	CASSPNTLGTAAEGWSYTF	TGTGCCAGCTCACCAAATACGCTCGGGACAGCCGCCGAGGGCTGGAGCTACACCTTC
TRBJ1-1	TRBV19	.	.	CASRKGRLGTEAFF	TGTGCCAGTAGAAAGGGGAGGTTGGGCACTGAAGCTTTCTTT
TRBJ2-3	TRBV7-3	few	TRBD2	CASSAGGGYTQYF	TGTGCCAGCAGCGCGGGGGGCGGATATACGCAGTATTTT
TRBJ2-7	TRBV9	.	.	CASSVEGSGDYEQYF	TGTGCCAGCAGCGTAGAGGGGTCAGGGGACTACGAGCAGTACTTC
TRBJ1-2	TRBV18	.	.	CASSLDSGYGYTF	TGTGCCAGCTCACTGGACAGCGGGTATGGCTACACCTTC
TRBJ1-6	TRBV4-3	few	.	CASSQLAGGLTYNSPLHF	TGCGCCAGCAGCCAGCTAGCGGGGGGCTTAACCTATAATTCACCCCTCCACTTT
TRBJ2-5	TRBV30	.	.	CAWSVPRQRQETQYF	TGTGCCTGGAGTGTACCCCGGCAGCGGCAAGAGACCCAGTACTTC
TRBJ2-5	TRBV30	.	.	CAWSFPVGGETQYF	TGTGCCTGGAGTTTCCCGGTCGGAGGAGAGACCCAGTACTTC
TRBJ2-1	TRBV5-4	.	TRBD2	CASSSRGGSYNEQFF	TGTGCCAGCAGCTCCCGGGGGGGGTCCTACAATGAGCAGTTCTTC
TRBJ2-7	TRBV18	.	TRBD1	CASSPGTATYEQYF	TGTGCCAGCTCGCCCGGGACAGCCACCTACGAGCAGTACTTC
TRBJ2-1	TRBV11-1	once	.	CASSLYGGPNEQFF	TGTGCCAGCAGCTTATACGGTGGGCCGAATGAGCAGTTCTTC
TRBJ1-1	TRBV5-4	.	.	CASSLDRVEAFF	TGTGCCAGCAGCTTGGACAGGGTTGAAGCTTTCTTT
TRBJ1-5	TRBV2	.	.	CASSYRDLGENQPQHF	TGTGCCAGCAGCTACCGGGACCTGGGGGAGAATCAGCCCCAGCATTTT
TRBJ2-2	TRBV29-1	.	TRBD1	CSVDGTGENTGELFF	TGCAGCGTTGACGGGACAGGGGAGAACACCGGGGAGCTGTTTTTT
TRBJ1-6	TRBV10-3	few	.	CAISRDAQSPLHF	TGTGCCATCAGTCGGGACGCTCAGTCACCCCTCCACTTT
TRBJ2-7	TRBV7-2	.	.	CASSLAGGPYEQYF	TGTGCCAGCAGCTTAGCGGGGGGGCCGTATGAGCAGTACTTC